This TCR beta chain is from a study of T cell responses to AZD1222 COVID-19 vaccine. Study outcomes and limitations: Elevations in Spike-specific TCR breadth and depth followed administration of two AZD1222 doses.

Concerning this clone: Its antigen remains unknown.

Sequenced by immunoSEQ multiplex PCR; TCRdb stores in-frame clones only, minus some. Of more than 110,000 clones in the sample, 88% are singletons; the top ten hold approximately 2.8%. The CDR3 spans 16 residues. Germline loops: CDR1 SEHNR, CDR2 FQNEAQ (reference sequence). Trimming removed 5 bases at V and 8 bases at J, with 21 bases between. Sample: peripheral blood, taken 28 days after the second AZD1222 dose. This receptor was identified in an adult who received the AZD1222 COVID-19 vaccine. The chain links TRBV7-9 to TRBJ1-4; D uncertain. Here the CDR3 DNA reads TGTGCCAGCAGCAGTCTGTCCTCCGGGCTGGAGGAAAAACTGTTTTTT. This sequence encodes CASSSLSSGLEEKLFF. The full variable domain, completed using reference TRBV7-9 and TRBJ1-4, is DTGVSQNPRHKITKRGQNVTFRCDPISEHNRLYWYRQTLGQGPEFLTYFQNEAQLEKSRLLSDRFSAERPKGSFSTLEIQRTEQGDSAMYLCASSSLSSGLEEKLFFGSGTQLSVL.